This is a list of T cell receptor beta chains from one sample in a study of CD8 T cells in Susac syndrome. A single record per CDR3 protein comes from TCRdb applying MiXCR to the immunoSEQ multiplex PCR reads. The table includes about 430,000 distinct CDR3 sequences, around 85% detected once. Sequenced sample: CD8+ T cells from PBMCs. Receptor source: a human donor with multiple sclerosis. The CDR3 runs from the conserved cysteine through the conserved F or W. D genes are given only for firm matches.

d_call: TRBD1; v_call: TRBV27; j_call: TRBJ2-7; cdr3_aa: CASSFGTGNYEQYF
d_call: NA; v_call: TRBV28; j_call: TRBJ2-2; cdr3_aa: CASSFSSAQGTGELFF
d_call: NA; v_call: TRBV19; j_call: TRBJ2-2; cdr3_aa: CASSVDLGTGELFF
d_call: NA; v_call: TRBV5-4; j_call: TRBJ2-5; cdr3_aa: CASSSREEETQYF
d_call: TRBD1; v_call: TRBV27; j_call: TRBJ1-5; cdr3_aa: CASSWGTGNQPQHF
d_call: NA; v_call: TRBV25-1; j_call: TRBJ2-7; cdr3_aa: CASSEWGRDYEQYF
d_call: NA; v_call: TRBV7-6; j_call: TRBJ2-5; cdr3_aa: CASSPLEAQYF
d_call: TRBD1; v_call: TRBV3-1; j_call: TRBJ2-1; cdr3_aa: CASSPPNQGALYNEQFF
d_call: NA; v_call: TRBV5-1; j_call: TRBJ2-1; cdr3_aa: CASSLVSGNEQFF
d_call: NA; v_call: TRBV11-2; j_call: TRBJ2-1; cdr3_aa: CASSVAGFVSYNEQFF
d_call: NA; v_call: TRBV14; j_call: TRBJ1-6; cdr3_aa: CASSTLYNSPLHF
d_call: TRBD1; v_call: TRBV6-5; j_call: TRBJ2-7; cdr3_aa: CASSYSGQGYEQYF
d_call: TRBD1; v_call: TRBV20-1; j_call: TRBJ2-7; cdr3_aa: CSALGTARYEQYF
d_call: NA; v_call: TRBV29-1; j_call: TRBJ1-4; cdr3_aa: CSVDSGVANEKLFF
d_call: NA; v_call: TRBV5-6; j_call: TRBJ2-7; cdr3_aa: CASSFFGEAYEQYF
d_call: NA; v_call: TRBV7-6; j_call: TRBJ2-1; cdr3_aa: CASSLADGYNEQFF
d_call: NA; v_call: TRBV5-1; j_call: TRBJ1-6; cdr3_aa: CASSLDLSGAYNSPLHF
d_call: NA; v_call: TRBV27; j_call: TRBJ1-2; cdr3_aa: CASRHGGHGYTF
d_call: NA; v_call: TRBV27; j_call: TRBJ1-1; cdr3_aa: CASSLSTGTPNTEAFF
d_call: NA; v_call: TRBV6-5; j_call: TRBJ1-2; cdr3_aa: CARRTTYNYGYTF
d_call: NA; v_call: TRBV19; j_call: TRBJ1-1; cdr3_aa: CARTTMQAEAFF